These 20 T cell receptor beta chains originate from one sample sequenced in a study of blood T cell repertoires in COVID-19. Repertoires were generated with immunoSEQ multiplex PCR, while TCRdb's copy carries only in-frame clones and drops some. Found here are fewer than 250,000 clones, 83% of them singletons; the top ten hold approximately 5.7%. Specimen: peripheral blood. These receptors all stem from a human donor in a cohort sampled during active COVID-19.

In this sample, this clone turned up a few times. This sequence joins TRBV5-6 and TRBJ2-7, with no clear D. There are 15 residues in the CDR3. V dropped 4 bases and J dropped 5 bases, with 19 bases sitting between them. CDR1 is SGHDT, CDR2 YYEEEE, per germline. The CDR3 is CASSPAGGVADEQYF. In nucleotides, the CDR3 is TGTGCCAGCAGCCCTGCCGGTGGAGTCGCGGACGAGCAGTACTTC.

The chain couples TRBV13 to TRBJ1-2, with 8 bases lining up with TRBD1. CDR1 and CDR2 from the germline V gene are PRHDT and FYEKMQ (reference sequence). CDR3 length: 15 residues. J gave up 4 bases and V 3 bases, and 7 bases lay outside the gene matches. CDR3 amino acids: CASSFQGARGYGYTF. The CDR3 DNA reads as TGTGCCAGCAGCTTTCAGGGGGCGCGTGGCTATGGCTACACCTTC.

This chain links TRBV23-1 with TRBJ1-1, with unresolved D. TRBV23-1 is known as an ORF, though its function is uncertain. The CDR3 has 12 residues. Trimming stripped 4 bases from V and 0 bases from J, with 3 bases between. CDR3 nucleotide sequence: TGCGCCAGCAGTCCGGTGAACACTGAAGCTTTCTTT. Residues: CASSPVNTEAFF.

This chain joins TRBV30 and TRBJ2-7, with D possibly matching TRBD2 (6 bases). Germline-derived CDR1 and CDR2 are GTSNPN and SVGIG (reference sequence). This CDR3 has 15 residues. With 5 bases removed from V and 2 bases from J, the gap between germline ends came to 19 bases. The chain's CDR3 is CAWGTGAPFTYEQYF. The CDR3 DNA is TGTGCCTGGGGGACTGGGGCCCCTTTCACCTACGAGCAGTACTTC.

This chain joins TRBV9 and TRBJ1-1; 8 bases line up with TRBD1. Germline assignment: CDR1 SGDLS and CDR2 YYNGEE. With V trimmed by 2 bases and J by 3 bases, 3 bases remained unmatched. This CDR3 is 14 amino acids long. CDR3 nucleotides: TGTGCCAGCAGCGTGACAGGGGCCGACACTGAAGCTTTCTTT. Its translation: CASSVTGADTEAFF.

Many counts were recorded for this clone. This chain joins TRBV3-1 (or the pseudogene TRBV3-2) and TRBJ1-5, with no clear D. Trimming stripped 0 bases from V and 9 bases from J, with 15 bases between. This CDR3 has 15 residues. Germline loops: CDR1 LGHDT, CDR2 YNNKEL (reference sequence). The CDR3 loop is CASSQDISSSRPQHF. CDR3 DNA sequence: TGTGCCAGCAGCCAAGATATTAGTTCAAGTCGGCCCCAGCATTTT.

This CDR3 is CASSEDGSTYEQYF. The CDR3, as DNA: TGTGCCAGCAGTGAAGACGGGAGCACGTACGAGCAGTACTTC. The J gene is TRBJ2-7, the V gene TRBV6-1; possibly TRBD2 for D (6 bases). CDR3 length: 14 residues. Germline-derived CDR1 and CDR2 are MNHNS and SASEGT. Trimming stripped 1 base from V and 4 bases from J, with 11 bases between.

This chain joins TRBV7-9 and TRBJ1-5; 10 bases align to TRBD1. V was clipped by 1 base and J by 0 bases; unmatched bases: 6. The CDR3 has 18 residues. Germline-derived CDR1 and CDR2 are SEHNR and FQNEAQ (reference sequence). CDR3 residues: CASSLDGTGVLSNQPQHF. DNA for the CDR3: TGTGCCAGCAGCTTAGACGGGACAGGGGTCCTTAGCAATCAGCCCCAGCATTTT.

The rearrangement links TRBV7-9 to TRBJ1-1; 7 bases fit TRBD1. The CDR3 has 14 amino acids. With V trimmed by 3 bases and J by 5 bases, 6 bases remained unmatched. Germline V gene lookup returns CDR1 SEHNR and CDR2 FQNEAQ (reference sequence). The CDR3 loop reads CASSFRQDRTEAFF. The CDR3 nucleotides are TGTGCCAGCAGCTTTCGACAGGACAGGACTGAAGCTTTCTTT.

The V call is TRBV18, the J call TRBJ1-5, with TRBD1 matching over 7 bases. The CDR3 loop spans 16 amino acids. CDR1 and CDR2 from the germline V gene are KGHSH and LQKENI. V lost 6 bases, J lost 2 bases, and 10 bases stayed unmatched. The CDR3 DNA sequence: TGTGCCAGCTCGCCGACAGGGCCTGGGGGCAATCAGCCCCAGCATTTT. It codes for CASSPTGPGGNQPQHF.

The V and J genes are TRBV9 and TRBJ2-1; TRBD2 matches 10 bases. This CDR3 spans 18 amino acids. CDR1 is SGDLS, CDR2 YYNGEE, per germline. V dropped 5 bases and J dropped 2; count of bases not matched to a gene: 13. Here the CDR3 reads CASRRKEFTSGTYNEQFF. The CDR3 coding sequence is TGTGCCAGCAGACGCAAAGAGTTTACTAGCGGGACCTACAATGAGCAGTTCTTC.

V gene TRBV7-2 combines with J gene TRBJ2-1; D remains ambiguous. The CDR3 has 13 amino acids. Germline CDR1 is SGHTA and CDR2 is FQGNSA. Trimming removed 0 bases at V and 4 bases at J, with 4 bases between. The CDR3 bases are TGTGCCAGCAGCTTAGCGGAGTACAATGAGCAGTTCTTC. It translates to CASSLAEYNEQFF.

This chain uses TRBV7-2 with TRBJ2-3; TRBD2 aligns across 7 bases. Trimming at V came to 5 bases and at J to 5 bases, leaving 10 bases not matched to a gene. The CDR3 runs to 15 residues. The V gene's germline CDR1 is SGHTA and CDR2 FQGNSA. CDR3 in DNA: TGTGCCAGCAGCCCAAATGGGAGGGCCGTAGATACGCAGTATTTT. This encodes CASSPNGRAVDTQYF.

This chain uses TRBV4-2 with TRBJ2-7, with TRBD2 matching 7 bases. With V trimmed by 6 bases and J by 6 bases, 11 bases remained unmatched. The CDR3 runs 14 residues. Germline V gives CDR1 LGHNA, CDR2 YNFKEQ. CDR3 nucleotide sequence: TGTGCCAGCAGGTCCAGCGGGAACATAGGCGAGCAGTACTTC. The encoded protein is CASRSSGNIGEQYF.

This clone was counted a single time. This chain connects TRBV19 to TRBJ2-3; weak D call: TRBD2 (5 bases). This CDR3 spans 14 amino acids. Germline V gene lookup returns CDR1 LNHDA and CDR2 SQIVND (reference sequence). Between the trimmed V and J ends, which lost 6 bases and 6 bases, there was a span of 16 bases. The CDR3 region has the DNA TGTGCCAGTAGCACAAGAGGGTTTTCCGATACGCAGTATTTT. This codes for CASSTRGFSDTQYF.

The chain joins TRBV3-1 (or the pseudogene TRBV3-2) to TRBJ1-5, with D maybe TRBD1 (5 bases). Per the germline V gene, CDR1 is LGHDT and CDR2 is YNNKEL (reference sequence). The CDR3 is made up of 15 amino acids. Trimming took 0 bases from V and 5 from J, leaving 11 bases between them. CDR3 residues: CASSQDSGFDQPQHF. The CDR3 bases are TGTGCCAGCAGCCAAGATTCAGGGTTCGATCAGCCCCAGCATTTT.

V is TRBV4-2 and J is TRBJ2-7, with unresolved D. This CDR3 contains 12 residues. V lost 0 bases to trimming and J lost 4 bases, with 4 bases between them. Germline assignment: CDR1 LGHNA and CDR2 YNFKEQ. The CDR3 spells CASSQEQYEQYF. As DNA, the CDR3 is TGTGCCAGCAGCCAAGAGCAGTACGAGCAGTACTTC.

The V gene is TRBV3-1 (or the pseudogene TRBV3-2), the J gene TRBJ2-7; 10 bases fit TRBD2. J gave up 3 bases and V 8 bases, and 13 bases lay outside the gene matches. Germline assignment: CDR1 LGHDT and CDR2 YNNKEL (reference sequence). The CDR3 runs to 16 residues. Here the CDR3 reads CASSFGPGLALYEQYF. The DNA of the CDR3 is TGTGCCAGCTCATTCGGCCCGGGACTAGCGCTCTACGAGCAGTACTTC.

The genes are TRBV7-2 and TRBJ1-1; 8 nucleotides align to TRBD1. From germline, CDR1 is SGHTA and CDR2 FQGNSA. Unmatched junction bases numbered 5, after V lost 8 bases and J lost 0 bases. CDR3 length equals 14 residues. The CDR3 DNA reads TGTGCCAGCGCGTTCAGGGGGCTGAACACTGAAGCTTTCTTT. The encoded protein is CASAFRGLNTEAFF.

The gene calls are TRBV12-3 or TRBV12-4 and TRBJ2-1, with a possible D match to TRBD1 (5 bases). The CDR3 runs 13 residues. V was trimmed by 5 bases and J by 4 bases, leaving 9 bases between them. CDR3 residues: CASSQGAYNEQFF. The CDR3 bases are TGTGCCAGCAGTCAGGGCGCGTACAATGAGCAGTTCTTC.